These T cell receptor beta chains were read from a single sample in a study of cytomegalovirus exposure and HLA in healthy donors. Produced via immunoSEQ multiplex PCR; TCRdb's table is partial and in-frame only. This table holds roughly 130,000 clones, roughly two thirds found once. The sample taken for sequencing was PBMCs. These receptors all stem from a man younger than 45 in good health and CMV-seropositive. The CDR3 runs from the conserved cysteine through the conserved F or W. A D gene is named only where the DNA matches it firmly. The size entry is marked missing in some rows and otherwise reads once, few, many or a size class.

CASSLAGPLNTEAFF,TGCGCCAGCAGCTTGGCTGGCCCCCTGAACACTGAAGCTTTCTTT,-,once,TRBV5-1,TRBJ1-1
CASSLDRAGDTEAFF,TGTGCCAGCTCCCTGGACAGGGCCGGAGACACTGAAGCTTTCTTT,TRBD1,-,TRBV27,TRBJ1-1
CASSYERGIDTQYF,TGTGCCAGCAGTTACGAGCGGGGGATAGATACGCAGTATTTT,TRBD2,once,TRBV6-6,TRBJ2-3
CASSLGTGQLVYGYTF,TGCGCCAGCAGCTTGGGAACGGGACAGTTAGTCTATGGCTACACCTTC,TRBD1,once,TRBV5-1,TRBJ1-2
CAWSGPAGATNEKLFF,TGTGCCTGGAGTGGGCCCGCGGGGGCAACTAATGAAAAACTGTTTTTT,-,-,TRBV30,TRBJ1-4
CASSQGVVTYEQYF,TGTGCCAGCAGCCAAGGAGTAGTTACCTACGAGCAGTACTTC,-,-,TRBV4-2,TRBJ2-7
CASSVGLVGGETQYF,TGTGCCAGCAGTGTAGGGCTAGTAGGAGGGGAGACCCAGTACTTC,-,-,TRBV2,TRBJ2-5
CASSVGGGSSSYEQYF,TGTGCCAGCAGCGTAGGTGGCGGGAGTAGTAGCTACGAGCAGTACTTC,TRBD2,-,TRBV9,TRBJ2-7
CASSYTGNPGELFF,TGTGCCAGCAGCTATACAGGGAACCCCGGGGAGCTGTTTTTT,-,-,TRBV11-3,TRBJ2-2
CASSPPFGQSQYADTQYF,TGTGCCAGCTCACCACCGTTTGGGCAGTCCCAATACGCAGATACGCAGTATTTT,-,-,TRBV18,TRBJ2-3
CASSRVGQNTEAFF,TGTGCCAGCAGCCGGGTGGGGCAGAACACTGAAGCTTTCTTT,-,-,TRBV9,TRBJ1-1
CASSEAAGTVHEQYF,TGTGCCAGCAGTGAAGCTGCGGGAACAGTCCACGAGCAGTACTTC,-,-,TRBV6-1,TRBJ2-7
CASSTGQGASGEQYF,TGTGCCAGCAGTACGGGACAGGGGGCTTCGGGGGAGCAGTACTTC,TRBD1,-,TRBV27,TRBJ2-7
CASRTGTGSWGQFF,TGTGCCAGCAGAACCGGGACAGGATCTTGGGGGCAGTTCTTC,TRBD1,-,TRBV6-5,TRBJ2-1
CASSEGLASYYEQYF,TGTGCCAGCAGTGAAGGGCTAGCGTCCTACTACGAGCAGTACTTC,-,-,TRBV2,TRBJ2-7
CASSVQGPEAFF,TGTGCCAGCAGTGTACAGGGACCTGAAGCTTTCTTT,-,-,TRBV2,TRBJ1-1
CASSPVAGGIGEQFF,TGTGCCAGCAGCCCCGTAGCGGGAGGGATAGGTGAGCAGTTCTTC,TRBD2,-,TRBV9,TRBJ2-1
CASSQWLAGLSGANVLTF,TGTGCCAGCAGCCAGTGGCTAGCGGGGCTCTCTGGGGCCAACGTCCTGACTTTC,TRBD2,-,TRBV14,TRBJ2-6
CASSLPGDNEQFF,TGTGCCAGCAGCTTGCCAGGGGACAATGAGCAGTTCTTC,-,-,TRBV5-4,TRBJ2-1
CAISEGQGSGEQYF,TGTGCCATCAGTGAGGGACAGGGGTCAGGCGAGCAGTACTTC,TRBD1,-,TRBV10-3,TRBJ2-7
CASSGGTGTEYGYTF,TGCGCCAGCAGCGGGGGGACAGGAACAGAGTATGGCTACACCTTC,TRBD1,-,TRBV5-1,TRBJ1-2
CASSPQYSYNEQFF,TGTGCCAGCAGCCCCCAGTACTCCTACAATGAGCAGTTCTTC,-,-,TRBV28,TRBJ2-1
CASSLGPSGASYEQYF,TGTGCCAGCAGCTTAGGACCTAGCGGGGCGTCCTACGAGCAGTACTTC,TRBD2,-,TRBV7-9,TRBJ2-7
CASSHRGQGDYGYTF,TGCGCCAGCAGCCATCGCGGACAGGGGGACTATGGCTACACCTTC,TRBD1,-,TRBV4-1,TRBJ1-2
CASSSVAESSYNEQFF,TGTGCCAGCAGTTCGGTAGCGGAGAGCTCCTACAATGAGCAGTTCTTC,-,-,TRBV6-5,TRBJ2-1
CASSQEETRAGSEKLFF,TGCGCCAGCAGCCAAGAGGAGACCCGGGCGGGTAGCGAAAAACTGTTTTTT,-,-,TRBV4-1,TRBJ1-4
CSASGGVQYF,TGCAGTGCTTCCGGAGGGGTCCAGTACTTC,-,-,TRBV20-1,TRBJ2-5
CASSLGVGGSSGNTIYF,TGTGCCAGCAGCTTAGGTGTGGGAGGAAGCTCTGGAAACACCATATATTTT,-,-,TRBV7-9,TRBJ1-3
CASSHYLPGLAGNTQYF,TGTGCCAGCAGCCATTACCTCCCGGGACTAGCAGGGAATACGCAGTATTTT,TRBD2,-,TRBV7-2,TRBJ2-3
CASRRLPSNQPQHF,TGTGCCAGCCGAAGACTACCGAGCAATCAGCCCCAGCATTTT,-,once,TRBV19,TRBJ1-5
CASSVDSQETQYF,TGTGCCAGCAGCGTGGACAGCCAAGAGACCCAGTACTTC,-,-,TRBV9,TRBJ2-5
CSVEGSGGRTDTQYF,TGCAGCGTTGAAGGATCAGGGGGCAGAACAGATACGCAGTATTTT,TRBD1,-,TRBV29-1,TRBJ2-3
CASRGQNTEAFF,TGCGCCAGCAGGGGACAGAACACTGAAGCTTTCTTT,-,-,TRBV10-1,TRBJ1-1
CASSQIKTGSSEAFF,TGCGCCAGCAGCCAAATTAAGACAGGGAGTTCTGAAGCTTTCTTT,TRBD1,-,TRBV4-3,TRBJ1-1
CASSQGRGGDYEQYF,TGTGCCAGCAGTCAGGGGCGGGGGGGCGATTACGAGCAGTACTTC,TRBD2,-,TRBV7-3,TRBJ2-7
CATSNRAYGYTF,TGTGCCACCAGCAACAGGGCTTATGGCTACACCTTC,-,-,TRBV15,TRBJ1-2
CASSIPGTGYYNEQFF,TGTGCCAGCAGTATTCCCGGGACAGGGTACTACAATGAGCAGTTCTTC,TRBD1,-,TRBV28,TRBJ2-1
CASTRWGVNPATVF,TGTGCCAGCACCCGTTGGGGCGTCAACCCAGCAACCGTCTTC,-,-,TRBV2,TRBJ2-1
CASSSDRVGTDTQYF,TGTGCCAGCAGTTCCGACAGGGTAGGAACAGATACGCAGTATTTT,TRBD1,-,TRBV27,TRBJ2-3
CASSPQNEKEAFF,TGTGCCAGCAGCCCACAGAATGAAAAAGAAGCTTTCTTT,-,-,TRBV5-4,TRBJ1-1
CASSLQENEKLFF,TGCGCCAGCAGCTTGCAGGAAAATGAAAAACTGTTTTTT,-,few,TRBV5-1,TRBJ1-4
CASSTGHFPVVRGANVLTF,TGTGCCAGCAGCACTGGACACTTTCCAGTTGTGCGCGGGGCCAACGTCCTGACTTTC,-,-,TRBV7-2,TRBJ2-6
CASSLMTGGEKLFF,TGTGCCAGCAGCTTAATGACAGGGGGTGAAAAACTGTTTTTT,TRBD1,once,TRBV7-2,TRBJ1-4
CASRDLAGGPYEQYF,TGTGCCAGCAGGGATTTAGCGGGAGGGCCGTACGAGCAGTACTTC,TRBD2,-,TRBV6-1,TRBJ2-7
CASFLDRKNTEAFF,TGTGCCAGTTTTCTGGACAGAAAGAACACTGAAGCTTTCTTT,-,-,TRBV19,TRBJ1-1
CASSFGTSGSDTQYF,TGTGCCAGCAGCTTCGGGACTAGCGGGTCAGATACGCAGTATTTT,TRBD2,-,TRBV5-6,TRBJ2-3